The 6 T cell receptor beta chains reported below all come from one sample, sequenced in a study of T cells in Graves' hyperthyroidism and ophthalmopathy. TCR beta CDR3 regions were amplified from RNA transcripts. First-round RT-PCR of the TCR CDR3 relied on the HTBI primer set. MiXCR, applied by TCRdb to the multiplex PCR reads, yields one record per CDR3 protein. Here the sample spans about 98,000 distinct CDR3 sequences, 40% being singletons. Sequenced input: peripheral blood or thyroid tissue (not recorded which). These receptors came from a woman in her thirties with Graves' hyperthyroidism.

This clonotype was recorded many times. J is TRBJ1-1 and V is TRBV7-9; D remains ambiguous. V lost 1 base, J lost 2 bases, and 8 bases lay in between. Germline V gene lookup returns CDR1 SEHNR and CDR2 FQNEAQ (reference sequence). The CDR3 loop spans 14 amino acids. Written as DNA, the CDR3 is TGTGCCAGCAGCTTAGACAGTTCTAACACTGAAGCTTTCTTT. Translation gives CASSLDSSNTEAFF.

Many counts were recorded for this clonotype. The V gene is TRBV27, the J gene TRBJ2-5; the match to TRBD2 covers 7 bases. CDR3 size: 14 residues. The V and J ends lost 5 bases and 2 bases, in that order; junction bases with no gene match: 5. CDR1 is MNHEY, CDR2 SMNVEV, per germline (reference sequence). The CDR3, as DNA: TGTGCCAGCAGTCGGGGGGAGGGACAAGAGACCCAGTACTTC. This sequence encodes CASSRGEGQETQYF.

J is TRBJ2-5 and V is TRBV7-6; maybe TRBD2 (6 bases). The germline V and J ends were trimmed by 5 bases and 5 bases, with 12 bases remaining between them. The CDR3 is 13 residues long. CDR1 and CDR2 from the germline V gene are SGHVS and FNYEAQ. In DNA, the CDR3 is TGTGCCAGCAGCGCGGGACTTAAGGAGACCCAGTACTTC. Its translation is CASSAGLKETQYF.

The J gene is TRBJ2-5, the V gene TRBV7-2; 10 bases are shared with TRBD2. The V and J ends lost 11 bases and 6 bases, in that order; junction bases with no gene match: 18. CDR1 and CDR2 from the germline V gene are SGHTA and FQGNSA. The CDR3 length is 16 residues. CDR3 residues: CACAGVAGGRGKTQYF. In DNA form, the CDR3 reads TGTGCCTGCGCGGGAGTAGCGGGAGGCCGGGGAAAGACCCAGTACTTC.

The J gene is TRBJ2-5, the V gene TRBV7-8, with TRBD1 identical over 7 bases. Germline values: CDR1 SGHVS, CDR2 FQNEAQ. The V and J ends lost 4 bases and 5 bases, in that order; junction bases with no gene match: 7. CDR3 length: 14 residues. CDR3 protein: CASSSRQGGETQYF. The CDR3 nucleotides are TGTGCCAGCAGCTCACGACAGGGTGGTGAGACCCAGTACTTC.

The sample holds many counts of this clonotype. The chain employs TRBV6-1 and TRBJ2-7, with 11 positions matching TRBD1. This CDR3 has 14 residues. Germline lookup yields CDR1 MNHNS and CDR2 SASEGT. V gave up 5 bases and J gave up 2 bases; unmatched junction bases: 2. The CDR3 loop is CASSPGQGAYEQYF. DNA of the CDR3: TGTGCCAGCAGTCCGGGACAGGGGGCCTACGAGCAGTACTTC.